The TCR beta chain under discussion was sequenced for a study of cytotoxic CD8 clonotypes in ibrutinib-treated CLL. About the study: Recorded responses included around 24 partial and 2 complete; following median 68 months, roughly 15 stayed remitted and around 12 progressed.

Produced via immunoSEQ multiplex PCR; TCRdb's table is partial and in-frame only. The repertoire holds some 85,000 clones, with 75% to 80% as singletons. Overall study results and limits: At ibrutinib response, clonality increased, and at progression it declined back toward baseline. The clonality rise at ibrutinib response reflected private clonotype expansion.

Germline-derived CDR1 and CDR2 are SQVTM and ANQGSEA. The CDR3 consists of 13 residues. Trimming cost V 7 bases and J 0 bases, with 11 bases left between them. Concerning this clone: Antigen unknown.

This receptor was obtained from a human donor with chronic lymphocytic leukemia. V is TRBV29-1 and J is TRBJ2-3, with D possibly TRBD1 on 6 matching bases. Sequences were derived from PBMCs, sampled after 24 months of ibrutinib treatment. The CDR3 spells CSAHRDSTDTQYF. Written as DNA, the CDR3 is TGCAGCGCGCACAGGGACAGCACAGATACGCAGTATTTT.